These 23 T cell receptor beta chains share one sample of origin, sequenced in a study of T cells in Graves' hyperthyroidism and ophthalmopathy. The investigators amplified TCR beta CDR3 regions from RNA transcripts. The HTBI set primed first-round TCR CDR3 RT-PCR. TCRdb recomputed calls from the multiplex PCR reads with MiXCR, one row per CDR3 protein. The profile shows roughly 380,000 distinct CDR3 sequences, under 20% of them singletons. Specimen: blood. The receptors come from a woman younger than 30 with Graves' hyperthyroidism.

The table lists this clonotype with many counts. V gene TRBV11-1 combines with J gene TRBJ1-3; TRBD1 matches 8 bases. J lost 1 base, V lost 4 bases, and 9 bases had no gene match. Germline V lookup: CDR1 SGHAT, CDR2 FQDESV (reference sequence). This CDR3 region has 17 residues. The CDR3 DNA is TGTGCCAGCAGCTCACGCTCCAGGGGGCAATCTGGAAACACCATATATTTT. Its translation: CASSSRSRGQSGNTIYF.

This rearrangement joins TRBV12-3 or TRBV12-4 to TRBJ1-1, with D unresolved. CDR3 length equals 13 residues. Trimming stripped 0 bases from V and 5 bases from J, with 7 bases between. CDR3 nucleotide sequence: TGTGCCAGCAGTTTAGCGGTGGCGACTGAAGCTTTCTTT. This encodes CASSLAVATEAFF.

This clonotype was seen at least ten times. The chain joins TRBV6-1 to TRBJ2-4; TRBD2 matches 13 bases. CDR3 length: 15 residues. Germline V CDR1 and CDR2: MNHNS, SASEGT. After removal of 7 bases from V and 5 bases from J, the junction contained 5 bases not matched to a gene. The CDR3 coding sequence is TGTGCCAGCAACCTAGGACTAGCGGGGGAAAACATTCAGTACTTC. Encoded protein: CASNLGLAGENIQYF.

This clonotype was seen more than once but under ten times. This chain uses TRBV6-5 with TRBJ2-5; 7 nucleotides agree with TRBD1. The ends lost 2 bases at V and 2 bases at J; junction bases unmatched: 2. The length of the CDR3 is 14 residues. Germline assignment: CDR1 MNHEY and CDR2 SVGAGI. The CDR3 loop is CASSYLGQQETQYF. In DNA, the CDR3 is TGTGCCAGCAGTTACCTGGGACAGCAAGAGACCCAGTACTTC.

This clonotype was picked up many times. The chain joins TRBV2 to TRBJ1-2; a possible D gene is TRBD1 (5 bases). This CDR3 has 12 amino acids. The V gene lost 8 bases and the J gene lost 8 bases, with 15 bases spanning the gap. Germline V lookup: CDR1 SNHLY, CDR2 FYNNEI. The CDR3 DNA follows: TGTGCCAGCCTCGTAGGTGGGACGGGCTACACCTTC. Encoded protein: CASLVGGTGYTF.

This clonotype was recorded a few times. J is TRBJ1-5 and V is TRBV6-4, with unresolved D. The CDR3 length is 13 residues. From germline, CDR1 is MRHNA and CDR2 SNTAGT. V was clipped by 4 bases and J by 4 bases, with 8 bases between them. CDR3 coding DNA: TGTGCCAGCAGTGGGAGAGAGAATCAGCCCCAGCATTTT. Translated, it gives CASSGRENQPQHF.

The chain joins TRBV15 to TRBJ1-5; a weak D match, TRBD1 (6 bases). Per germline, CDR1 LNHNV and CDR2 YYDKDF (reference sequence). The CDR3 has 16 amino acids. V was trimmed by 0 bases and J by 1 base, leaving 10 bases between them. CDR3 in amino acids: CATSRDAGESNQPQHF. The DNA for the CDR3 is TGTGCCACCAGCAGAGATGCAGGGGAAAGCAATCAGCCCCAGCATTTT.

The sample holds many counts of this clonotype. The chain couples TRBV12-3 or TRBV12-4 to TRBJ1-4; no definite D call. The CDR3 extends over 14 amino acids. Trimming removed 8 bases at V and 7 bases at J, with 17 bases between. CDR3: CASLSLAAGEKLFF. The CDR3 DNA is TGTGCCAGCCTCAGCTTGGCGGCGGGTGAAAAACTGTTTTTT.

This clonotype came up many times. The CDR3 DNA follows: TGCGCCAGCAGCCCGGCGGGCTACGAGCAGTACTTC. Protein product: CASSPAGYEQYF. The gene calls are TRBV5-1 and TRBJ2-7; D possibly corresponds to TRBD2 (5 bases). V shed 4 bases and J shed 3 bases, with 8 bases lying between them. This CDR3 is built from 12 residues. In germline, CDR1 is SGHRS, CDR2 YFSETQ.

This clonotype occurred a few times. The J gene is TRBJ2-5, the V gene TRBV9, with 9 bases matching TRBD2. V lost 4 bases to trimming and J lost 1 base; unmatched junction nucleotides: 14. Germline CDR1 SGDLS, CDR2 YYNGEE. CDR3 length equals 18 residues. The CDR3 DNA reads as TGTGCCAGCAGCCCTACCTCGAGGCTAGCGGGGACCCAAGAGACCCAGTACTTC. Translation: CASSPTSRLAGTQETQYF.

The V call is TRBV7-9, the J call TRBJ1-2; TRBD1 matches at 8 bases. In germline, CDR1 is SEHNR, CDR2 FQNEAQ (reference sequence). With V trimmed by 5 bases and J by 9 bases, 11 bases remained unmatched. This CDR3 has 14 amino acids. The CDR3 region is CASSHRQGPASYTF. In nucleotides, the CDR3 is TGTGCCAGCAGCCACCGACAGGGGCCGGCCAGCTACACCTTC. Full variable domain (rest looked up from reference TRBV7-9 and TRBJ1-2): DTGVSQNPRHKITKRGQNVTFRCDPISEHNRLYWYRQTLGQGPEFLTYFQNEAQLEKSRLLSDRFSAERPKGSFSTLEIQRTEQGDSAMYLCASSHRQGPASYTFGSGTRLTVV.

This clonotype occurred many times. The V gene is TRBV6-1, the J gene TRBJ1-5, with D perhaps matching TRBD1 (6 bases). The CDR3 has 15 residues. Germline CDR1 reads MNHNS; CDR2 reads SASEGT. V lost 6 bases and J 3 bases, leaving 15 bases between the germline ends. Written as DNA, the CDR3 is TGTGCCAGCAGCCCCGGACAGAAACTCAATCAGCCCCAGCATTTT. Its translation: CASSPGQKLNQPQHF.

This clonotype was seen a handful of times. The genes are TRBV4-2 and TRBJ1-1, with TRBD1 matching 8 bases. CDR1 is LGHNA, CDR2 YNFKEQ, per germline. The J segment lost 8 bases and the V segment lost 6 bases, leaving 14 bases of the junction unmatched. This CDR3 has 15 amino acids. The CDR3 spells CASSYYRGFAAEAFF. CDR3 sequence (DNA): TGTGCCAGCAGTTATTACAGGGGGTTCGCGGCGGAAGCTTTCTTT.

The chain employs TRBV12-3 or TRBV12-4 and TRBJ1-1; D perhaps matches TRBD1 (6 bases). The CDR3 totals 13 residues. Trimming shortened V by 7 bases and J by 3 bases, and 12 bases separated the two germline ends. The chain's CDR3 is CASTTQGYTEAFF. CDR3 DNA sequence: TGTGCCAGCACCACTCAGGGGTACACTGAAGCTTTCTTT.

This chain joins TRBV11-2 and TRBJ2-7, with TRBD2 matching 8 bases. CDR3 size: 15 residues. The ends lost 7 bases at V and 3 bases at J; junction bases unmatched: 11. Per the germline V gene, CDR1 is SGHAT and CDR2 is FQNNGV. The CDR3 here is CASNPPGLASYEQYF. CDR3 nucleotides: TGTGCCAGCAACCCGCCAGGACTAGCAAGCTACGAGCAGTACTTC. Combining the CDR3 with reference TRBV11-2 and TRBJ2-7 gives the whole variable domain EAGVAQSPRYKIIEKRQSVAFWCNPISGHATLYWYQQILGQGPKLLIQFQNNGVVDDSQLPKDRFSAERLKGVDSTLKIQPAKLEDSAVYLCASNPPGLASYEQYFGPGTRLTVT.

This clonotype was detected ten times or more. The chain combines TRBV6-2 or TRBV6-3 with TRBJ2-7; the D is unclear. CDR3 length equals 15 residues. Germline assignment: CDR1 MNHEY and CDR2 SVGEGT. Trimming took 2 bases from V and 3 from J, leaving 14 bases between them. The CDR3 DNA sequence: TGTGCCAGCAGTTACGGTGCACTCAAGCTCTACGAGCAGTACTTC. Translated, it gives CASSYGALKLYEQYF.

Many counts were recorded for this clonotype. The V gene is TRBV2, the J gene TRBJ1-1; D perhaps matches TRBD1 (5 bases). Germline CDR1 SNHLY, CDR2 FYNNEI. Trimming took off 6 bases at V and 6 bases at J, with 14 bases between the two ends. The CDR3 is 13 residues long. The CDR3 DNA reads TGTGCCAGCAGAAGGGAGGGACGCGCTGAAGCTTTCTTT. This translates into CASRREGRAEAFF.

The table lists this clonotype with many counts. The chain combines TRBV11-1 with TRBJ1-1; 8 nucleotides match TRBD1. The length of the CDR3 is 19 residues. J gave up 2 bases and V 6 bases, and 20 bases lay outside the gene matches. CDR1 is SGHAT and CDR2 is FQDESV in the germline V gene (reference sequence). The CDR3 spells CASRPDRDIYFLANTEAFF. CDR3 nucleotides: TGTGCCAGCAGGCCGGACAGGGACATTTATTTTTTGGCAAACACTGAAGCTTTCTTT.

This clonotype has more than one count but fewer than ten. V gene TRBV30 combines with J gene TRBJ1-5; TRBD1 might be the D (5 bases). CDR1 is GTSNPN, CDR2 SVGIG, per germline (reference sequence). The CDR3 is 13 residues long. Trimming stripped 2 bases from V and 6 bases from J, with 11 bases between. CDR3 protein: CAWSSRVGQPQHF. The CDR3 bases are TGTGCCTGGAGTTCCAGGGTAGGTCAGCCCCAGCATTTT.

This clonotype was detected a few times. The chain recombines TRBV18 with TRBJ2-5; no firm D call. The CDR3 is made up of 13 amino acids. V dropped 2 bases and J dropped 5 bases, with 9 bases sitting between them. Germline V lookup: CDR1 KGHSH, CDR2 LQKENI. CDR3 coding DNA: TGTGCCAGCTCACCAATAGAAACGGAGACCCAGTACTTC. It specifies CASSPIETETQYF.

This clonotype occurred many times. V usage is TRBV12-3 or TRBV12-4 and J usage is TRBJ1-3, with 7 bases that match TRBD1. CDR3 size: 16 residues. V gave up 3 bases and J gave up 5 bases; unmatched junction bases: 10. CDR3 sequence: CASSFIYGTARNTIYF. CDR3 DNA: TGTGCCAGCAGTTTCATATACGGGACAGCGAGAAACACCATATATTTT.

J is TRBJ2-7 and V is TRBV5-1; 11 bases fit TRBD2. The CDR3 contains 18 residues. V was clipped by 0 bases and J by 2 bases; unmatched bases: 10. Germline V gene sequence: CDR1 SGHRS, CDR2 YFSETQ. CDR3 loop: CASSLAGSGGVLPYEQYF. CDR3 bases: TGCGCCAGCAGCTTGGCCGGTAGCGGGGGGGTTTTACCCTACGAGCAGTACTTC.

In its sample, this clonotype was seen many times. The chain employs TRBV5-1 and TRBJ2-7; TRBD2 aligns across 8 bases. The CDR3 has 15 residues. The germline CDR1 and CDR2 sequences are SGHRS and YFSETQ. Trimming at V came to 4 bases and at J to 1 base, leaving 7 bases not matched to a gene. This chain's CDR3 is CASSITSGRSYEQYF. The CDR3, as DNA: TGCGCCAGCAGCATTACTAGCGGAAGGTCCTACGAGCAGTACTTC. Full variable domain (outside the CDR3, taken from reference TRBV5-1 and TRBJ2-7): KAGVTQTPRYLIKTRGQQVTLSCSPISGHRSVSWYQQTPGQGLQFLFEYFSETQRNKGNFPGRFSGRQFSNSRSEMNVSTLELGDSALYLCASSITSGRSYEQYFGPGTRLTVT.